The TCR beta chain described here comes from a study of T-cell memory formation after mild COVID-19. Whole-study context: TCR clustering was largely donor specific.

A remark on this clonotype: Its target is not known.

There are 14 residues in the CDR3. J gave up 8 bases and V 5 bases, and 6 bases lay outside the gene matches. Germline assignment: CDR1 SEHNR and CDR2 FQNEAQ (reference sequence). The 5'RACE method, run with constant-segment primers, produced TCR alpha and TCR beta cDNA libraries (carrying sample barcodes and UMIs). TCRdb re-called the 5' RACE reads with MiXCR, one entry per CDR3 protein. The repertoire holds roughly 150,000 distinct CDR3 sequences, with approximately 13% as singletons. General observations from the study: Second-wave clones peaking on day 37 lacked confirmed SARS-CoV-2 specificity.

This receptor was taken from a young man who had mild COVID-19 (a few samples of this study predate the infection). Cell type and time point are not known. The specimen sequenced was PBMCs or a T cell subset sorted from them (not recorded which). The chain joins TRBV7-9 to TRBJ1-4; TRBD1 matches 9 bases. The chain's CDR3 is CASSIGQGREKLFF. CDR3 in DNA: TGTGCCAGCAGCATCGGACAGGGGAGGGAAAAACTGTTTTTT.